The 5 T cell receptor beta chains below all came from one sample that was sequenced in a study of breast tumors, draining lymph nodes, adjacent tissues. Breast cancer patients provided tissue from their axillary draining lymph nodes. TCRdb analysed the multiplex PCR reads with MiXCR anew, one entry per CDR3 protein. This sample carries about 200,000 distinct CDR3 sequences, 31% of them seen once, and the ten largest clones take over 4%. Input material: axillary lymph node tissue. These receptors came from a female donor with breast cancer. Some clones in this sample may be carry-over from other donors' samples.

This clonotype was seen repeatedly, ten times or more. This chain connects TRBV20-1 to TRBJ1-2, with 7 bases identical to TRBD1. Trimming removed 4 bases from V and 6 bases from J; junction bases left unmatched: 5. The CDR3 length is 12 residues. Germline assignment: CDR1 DFQATT and CDR2 SNEGSKA (reference sequence). The CDR3 DNA reads as TGCAGTGCTAACACAGGGGTCAATGGCTACACCTTC. It specifies CSANTGVNGYTF.

J is TRBJ2-1 and V is TRBV24-1, with a weak D call TRBD2 (6 bases). This CDR3 is built from 17 residues. The germline gives CDR1 KGHDR, CDR2 SFDVKD. Trimming pared 0 bases from V and 5 bases from J, leaving 16 bases between. CDR3 in DNA: TGTGCCACCAGTGATTTGCTTCGATTAGCGGTAAACAATGAGCAGTTCTTC. Its translation is CATSDLLRLAVNNEQFF.

This clonotype was detected ten times or more. The chain carries TRBV5-6 and TRBJ2-3, with D perhaps TRBD1 or TRBD2 (5 bases each). From germline, CDR1 is SGHDT and CDR2 YYEEEE. V was trimmed by 3 bases and J by 8 bases, leaving 22 bases between them. This CDR3 is built from 16 residues. The CDR3 is CASSSRTLGVVATQYF. The CDR3 nucleotides read TGTGCCAGCAGCTCTAGGACATTGGGGGTGGTCGCTACGCAGTATTTT. Variable domain in full (rest from reference TRBV5-6 and TRBJ2-3): DAGVTQSPTHLIKTRGQQVTLRCSPKSGHDTVSWYQQALGQGPQFIFQYYEEEERQRGNFPDRFSGHQFPNYSSELNVNALLLGDSALYLCASSSRTLGVVATQYFGPGTRLTVL.

This clonotype was picked up many times. One junction end disagrees with the germline gene, perhaps due to a read error. CDR3 in amino acids: CASSDSDSYEQYF. CDR3 nucleotide sequence: TGTGCCAGCAGTGACTCGGACAGCTACGAGCAGTACTTC. The chain combines TRBV6-2 or TRBV6-3 with TRBJ2-7, with TRBD1 as a possible D gene (6 bases). This CDR3 has 13 residues. Germline V CDR1 and CDR2: MNHEY, SVGEGT.

Many counts were recorded for this clonotype. The chain joins TRBV5-1 to TRBJ2-7, with D perhaps assigned TRBD1 or TRBD2 (6 bases each). Germline V gene sequence: CDR1 SGHRS, CDR2 YFSETQ. The CDR3 is 15 residues long. Trimming removed 0 bases from V and 1 base from J, with 11 bases in between. The CDR3 spells CASSLAGDMSYEQYF. DNA of the CDR3: TGCGCCAGCAGCTTGGCGGGGGACATGTCCTACGAGCAGTACTTC.